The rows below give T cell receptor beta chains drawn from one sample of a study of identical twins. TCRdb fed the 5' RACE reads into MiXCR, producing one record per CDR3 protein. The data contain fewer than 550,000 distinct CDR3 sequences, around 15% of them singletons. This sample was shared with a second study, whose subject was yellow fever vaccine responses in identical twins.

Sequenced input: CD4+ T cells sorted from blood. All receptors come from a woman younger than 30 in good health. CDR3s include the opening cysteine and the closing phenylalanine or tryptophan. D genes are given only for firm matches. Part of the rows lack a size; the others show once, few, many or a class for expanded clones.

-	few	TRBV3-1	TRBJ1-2	TGTGCCAGCAGCCAAGATTTTTACTATGGCTACACCTTC	CASSQDFYYGYTF
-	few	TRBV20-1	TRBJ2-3	TGCAGTGCTAGAGATGTGGCAGGCCCCGATACGCAGTATTTT	CSARDVAGPDTQYF
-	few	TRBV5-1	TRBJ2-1	TGCGCCAGCAGCTTGGAGGGGGGGGCCGTGTACAATGAGCAGTTCTTC	CASSLEGGAVYNEQFF
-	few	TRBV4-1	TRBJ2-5	TGCGCCAGCAGCCAAATCGGGGTATCTAAACCCCAAGAGACCCAGTACTTC	CASSQIGVSKPQETQYF
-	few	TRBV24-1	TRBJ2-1	TGTGCCACCAGTCCTGAAGTGCGCAATGAGCAGTTCTTC	CATSPEVRNEQFF
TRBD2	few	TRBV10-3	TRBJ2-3	TGTGCCATCAGTGACTCCGGGACTAGCGGGGATACAGATACGCAGTATTTT	CAISDSGTSGDTDTQYF
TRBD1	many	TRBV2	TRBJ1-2	TGTGCCACCCTGGGAGACAGGGGCTATGGCTACACCTTC	CATLGDRGYGYTF
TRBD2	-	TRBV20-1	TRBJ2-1	TGCAGTGCTAGAGTAGCCCAGCGGGGGGGCAATGAGCAGTTCTTC	CSARVAQRGGNEQFF
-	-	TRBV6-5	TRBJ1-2	TGTGCCAGCAGTTACCGTCGTCGCTACACCTTC	CASSYRRRYTF
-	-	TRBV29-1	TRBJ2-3	TGCAGCGTTGAGGGGCTCGGCGAGAGCACAGATACGCAGTATTTT	CSVEGLGESTDTQYF
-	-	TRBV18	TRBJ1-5	TGTGCCAGCTCACCAAATGCTTATAGCAATCAGCCCCAGCATTTT	CASSPNAYSNQPQHF
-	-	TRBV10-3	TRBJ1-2	TGTGCCATCACTGGACAGCCGAAGAATAACTATGGCTACACCTTC	CAITGQPKNNYGYTF
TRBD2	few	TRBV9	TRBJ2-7	TGTGCCAGCAGCCCTCCTGGGACTAGCGGGAGGCCGGGCTATTCTTACGAGCAGTACTTC	CASSPPGTSGRPGYSYEQYF
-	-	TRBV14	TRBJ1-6	TGTGCCAGCAGCCCCATCAGGGGTAGTTCACCCCTCCACTTT	CASSPIRGSSPLHF
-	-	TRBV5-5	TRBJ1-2	TGTGCCAGCAGCTTGGTGCGGGCAGGGGTCGGTGGCTACACCTTC	CASSLVRAGVGGYTF
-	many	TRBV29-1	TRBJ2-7	TGCAGCGCTTCTGGAAGGTTCTACGAGCAGTACTTC	CSASGRFYEQYF
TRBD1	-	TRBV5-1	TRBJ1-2	TGCGCCAGCAGCTTTACAGGGGCGGATGGCTACACCTTC	CASSFTGADGYTF
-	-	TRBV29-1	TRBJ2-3	TGCAGCGTTCAGGGGGGGGGAGAAGGCACAGATACGCAGTATTTT	CSVQGGGEGTDTQYF
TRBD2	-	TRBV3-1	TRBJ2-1	TGTGCCAGCAGCCAATGGATAGCGGGAAACAATGAGCAGTTCTTC	CASSQWIAGNNEQFF
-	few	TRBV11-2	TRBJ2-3	TGTGCCAGCAGCTTATTAGCAATTTTGGATACGCAGTATTTT	CASSLLAILDTQYF
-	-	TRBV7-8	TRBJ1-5	TGTGCCAGCAGCTCCTACGAGGTCGGGGGTCAGCCCCAGCATTTT	CASSSYEVGGQPQHF
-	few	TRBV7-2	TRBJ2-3	TGTGCCAGCAGCAGGATGCAGCGGGATACGCAGTATTTT	CASSRMQRDTQYF
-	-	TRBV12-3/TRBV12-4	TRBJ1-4	TGTGCCAGCACCAACTCTGCAACTAATGAAAAACTGTTTTTT	CASTNSATNEKLFF
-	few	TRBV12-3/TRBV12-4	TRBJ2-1	TGTGCCAGCGGTGGGATATTGCATGAGCAGTTCTTC	CASGGILHEQFF
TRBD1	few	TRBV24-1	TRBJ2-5	TGTGCCACCAGTGATGCAGCTGGGACAGCCCAAGAGACCCAGTACTTC	CATSDAAGTAQETQYF
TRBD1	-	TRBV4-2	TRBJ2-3	TGTGCCAGCAGCCAAGAATCCGGGACAGGGGTGGCAGATACGCAGTATTTT	CASSQESGTGVADTQYF
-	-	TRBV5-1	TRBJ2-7	TGCGCCAGCAGCTTGGGACAGACGGCAAGCGAGCAGTACTTC	CASSLGQTASEQYF
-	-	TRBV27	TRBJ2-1	TGTGCCAGCAGCCTCCTAGCCAATATGAACAATGAGCAGTTCTTC	CASSLLANMNNEQFF
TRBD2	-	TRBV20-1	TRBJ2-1	TGCAGCCCAACTAGCGGGGGGGCAGGAGAGCAGTTCTTC	CSPTSGGAGEQFF
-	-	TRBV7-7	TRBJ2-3	TGTGCCAGCAGCCCGTTGGCCCAACGCACAGATACGCAGTATTTT	CASSPLAQRTDTQYF
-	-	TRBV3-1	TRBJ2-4	TGTGCCAGCAGCCAAGAAGGGGGGGGACTAGCCAAAAACATTCAGTACTTC	CASSQEGGGLAKNIQYF
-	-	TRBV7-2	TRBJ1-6	TGTGCCAGCAGCCAAAGGACCAATTCACCCCTCCACTTT	CASSQRTNSPLHF
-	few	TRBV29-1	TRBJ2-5	TGCAGCGTTGTGTTGGGGCCCCAGACCCAGTACTTC	CSVVLGPQTQYF
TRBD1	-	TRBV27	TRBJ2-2	TGTGCCAGCAGACAGGGGGCTCCCGCCGGGGAGCTGTTTTTT	CASRQGAPAGELFF
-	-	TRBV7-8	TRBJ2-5	TGTGCCAGCAGCTTAGTATTGTTGGCGAAAGAGACCCAGTACTTC	CASSLVLLAKETQYF
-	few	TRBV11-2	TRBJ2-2	TGTGCCAGCAGCTTACTTCGTGGAGTCGGGGAGCTGTTTTTT	CASSLLRGVGELFF
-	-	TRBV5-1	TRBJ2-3	TGCGCCAGCAAGTCGCGGGACTCCACAGATACGCAGTATTTT	CASKSRDSTDTQYF
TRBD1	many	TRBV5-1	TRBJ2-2	TGTGCCAGCAGTTTAGGGGGCGCGAACACCGGGGAGCTGTTTTTT	CASSLGGANTGELFF
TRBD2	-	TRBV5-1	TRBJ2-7	TGCGCCAGCAGCTCAATGACTAGCGGGAGTTCCTACGAGCAGTACTTC	CASSSMTSGSSYEQYF
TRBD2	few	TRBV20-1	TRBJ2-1	TGCAGTGCTAGAGACCTAGCGGGAGCGAAATACAATGAGCAGTTCTTC	CSARDLAGAKYNEQFF
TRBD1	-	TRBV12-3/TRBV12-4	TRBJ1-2	TGTGCCAGCAGGAAACCAGGGGGCAGTGGCTACACCTTC	CASRKPGGSGYTF
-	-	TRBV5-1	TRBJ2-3	TGCGCCAGCAGCTTTAACGGGGGAAGCACAGATACGCAGTATTTT	CASSFNGGSTDTQYF
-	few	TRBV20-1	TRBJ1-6	TGCAGTGCTACCCCATCACCCCTCCACTTT	CSATPSPLHF
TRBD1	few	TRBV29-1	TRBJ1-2	TGCAGCGGGGACAGCCAGTATGGCTACACCTTC	CSGDSQYGYTF
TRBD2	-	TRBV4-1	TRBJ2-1	TGCGCCAGCAGCCAGGGGACTAGCGGGGGGGCCTACAATGAGCAGTTCTTC	CASSQGTSGGAYNEQFF
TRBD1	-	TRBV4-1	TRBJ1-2	TGCGCCAGCAGCCGCGACGGACAGGGGAAATCACGGGGCTACACCTTC	CASSRDGQGKSRGYTF
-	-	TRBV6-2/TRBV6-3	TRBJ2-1	TGTGCCAGCAGTTACCCACCACCTCAGTACAATGAGCAGTTCTTC	CASSYPPPQYNEQFF
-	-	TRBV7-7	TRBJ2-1	TGTGCCAGCAGCTTAGACCCCCCCGGGATATCGGCGGGGTCCTACAATGAGCAGTTCTTC	CASSLDPPGISAGSYNEQFF
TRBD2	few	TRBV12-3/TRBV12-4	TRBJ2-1	TGTGCCAGCAGGACCAGACTAGCAGGGAATGAGCAGTTCTTC	CASRTRLAGNEQFF
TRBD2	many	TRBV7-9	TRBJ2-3	TGTGCCAGCAGCTTAGGTAGCGGGTCCGGAGATACGCAGTATTTT	CASSLGSGSGDTQYF
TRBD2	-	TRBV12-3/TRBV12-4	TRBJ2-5	TGTGCCAGCAGTTTCCAGTCGGGGGGTCGAGAGACCCAGTACTTC	CASSFQSGGRETQYF
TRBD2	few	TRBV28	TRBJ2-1	TGTGCCAGCAGTTTATTTACTAGCGGGGAAACTCCGCAGTTCTTC	CASSLFTSGETPQFF
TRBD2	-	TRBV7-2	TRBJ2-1	TGTGCCAGCAGCGGAGGCGAGCGGGAGGGCCGGAGGCATTCCTACAATGAGCAGTTCTTC	CASSGGEREGRRHSYNEQFF
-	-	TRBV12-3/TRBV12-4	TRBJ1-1	TGTGCCAGCAGTTTACCCCCAGGGCGCACTGAAGCTTTCTTT	CASSLPPGRTEAFF
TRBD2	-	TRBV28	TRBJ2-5	TGTGCCAGCAGCTACCCCATTAGCGGGAGGTGGGAAGAGACCCAGTACTTC	CASSYPISGRWEETQYF